The 25 T cell receptor beta chains below come from one sample, sequenced in a study of blood T cell repertoires in COVID-19 (dated by TCRdb to 2018 to 2021). The library relied on the immunoSEQ multiplex PCR assay. Drawn from immuneACCESS, this table holds only the in-frame rearrangements with V and J called that TCRdb kept. Clones are partly lost; checked studies trace under half to an unresolved V gene and leave the rest unexplained. A total of 250,000 or so clones appear in this sample, 85% to 90% of them only once. 4% to 5% of the sample goes to the ten largest clones. Sample: peripheral blood. All receptors come from a woman in her 40s who had recovered from COVID-19.

The chain recombines TRBV5-1 with TRBJ2-1; the D gene is possibly TRBD1 (6 bases). This CDR3 comprises 15 residues. Trimming stripped 2 bases from V and 6 bases from J, with 15 bases between. Germline V gene data show CDR1 as SGHRS and CDR2 as YFSETQ. CDR3 loop: CASSFPPGQGNEQFF. The CDR3 DNA follows: TGCGCCAGCAGCTTTCCTCCGGGACAAGGCAATGAGCAGTTCTTC.

This sequence joins TRBV5-5 and TRBJ2-7, with TRBD1 as a possible D gene (6 bases). Trimming cost V 4 bases and J 0 bases, with 14 bases left between them. The length of the CDR3 is 15 residues. Germline V gives CDR1 SGHKS, CDR2 YYEKEE (reference sequence). CDR3 bases: TGTGCCAGCAGCCCCTCCCAGGGGACCTCCTACGAGCAGTACTTC. It codes for CASSPSQGTSYEQYF.

The gene calls are TRBV5-5 and TRBJ1-3; a possible D gene is TRBD1 (6 bases). There are 14 residues in the CDR3. The V end lost 4 bases, the J end lost 4 bases, and 12 bases lay between the germline ends. Germline assignment: CDR1 SGHKS and CDR2 YYEKEE (reference sequence). The CDR3 reads CASSPTGRGNTIYF. CDR3 nucleotide sequence: TGTGCCAGCAGCCCGACAGGCCGGGGAAACACCATATATTTT.

The chain joins TRBV27 to TRBJ1-5; D is undetermined. The CDR3 runs 14 residues. Trimming took off 4 bases at V and 7 bases at J, with 14 bases between the two ends. Germline V gene sequence: CDR1 MNHEY, CDR2 SMNVEV (reference sequence). CDR3 amino acids: CASSSRAAGQPQHF. CDR3 DNA: TGTGCCAGCAGTTCCCGGGCTGCGGGGCAGCCCCAGCATTTT.

The chain couples TRBV27 to TRBJ1-5; 9 positions agree with TRBD1. V trimming: 5 bases; J trimming: 8 bases; junction bases outside the gene matches: 10. The CDR3 totals 15 residues. Germline-derived CDR1 and CDR2 are MNHEY and SMNVEV (reference sequence). CDR3 protein: CASSKGQGHSEPQHF. CDR3 in DNA: TGTGCCAGCAGTAAGGGACAGGGTCACTCAGAGCCCCAGCATTTT.

This clone showed up just once. This chain joins TRBV4-1 and TRBJ2-1; 9 nucleotides align to TRBD1. Germline loops: CDR1 MGHRA, CDR2 YSYEKL. The CDR3 is 15 amino acids. V dropped 1 base and J dropped 9; count of bases not matched to a gene: 7. As DNA, the CDR3 is TGCGCCAGCAGCCAAGGGGACAGGGTGATCAGTGAGCAGTTCTTC. Translating gives CASSQGDRVISEQFF.

The chain recombines TRBV11-3 with TRBJ2-3, with D possibly being TRBD2 (6 bases). Trimming pared 1 base from V and 6 bases from J, leaving 17 bases between. The germline V gene encodes CDR1 SGHNT and CDR2 YENEEA. CDR3 length: 16 amino acids. The CDR3 sequence is CASSLGTLARRDTQYF. CDR3 coding DNA: TGTGCCAGCAGCTTAGGGACCCTAGCGAGAAGGGATACGCAGTATTTT.

The CDR3 DNA follows: TGCGCCAGCAGCTTGGCCCCCAGGGCTACCTCTGGAAACACCATATATTTT. Protein sequence: CASSLAPRATSGNTIYF. The chain uses TRBV5-1 and TRBJ1-3; possibly TRBD1 for D (5 bases). The CDR3 is 17 residues long. Trimming pared 0 bases from V and 0 bases from J, leaving 13 bases between. Germline V CDR1 and CDR2: SGHRS, YFSETQ.

The genes are TRBV19 and TRBJ2-5, with 9 positions matching TRBD1. Looked up from germline, CDR1 is LNHDA and CDR2 is SQIVND (reference sequence). The CDR3 totals 14 residues. V lost 5 bases to trimming and J lost 5 bases; unmatched junction nucleotides: 6. This CDR3 is CASSRDRVIETQYF. In DNA form, the CDR3 reads TGTGCCAGTAGTCGGGACAGGGTGATTGAGACCCAGTACTTC. Drawing the rest from reference TRBV19 and TRBJ2-5, the complete variable domain is DGGITQSPKYLFRKEGQNVTLSCEQNLNHDAMYWYRQDPGQGLRLIYYSQIVNDFQKGDIAEGYSVSREKKESFPLTVTSAQKNPTAFYLCASSRDRVIETQYFGPGTRLLVL.

The rearrangement uses TRBV9 and TRBJ2-6, with 7 positions matching TRBD1. The germline V gene encodes CDR1 SGDLS and CDR2 YYNGEE. The trim removed 0 bases at V and 4 bases at J, leaving 7 bases unmatched. The CDR3 consists of 17 residues. The CDR3, as DNA: TGTGCCAGCAGCGTAGGGGTGACAGGGAGCGGGGCCAACGTCCTGACTTTC. It encodes CASSVGVTGSGANVLTF. Together with reference TRBV9 and TRBJ2-6, the CDR3 gives the full variable domain: DSGVTQTPKHLITATGQRVTLRCSPRSGDLSVYWYQQSLDQGLQFLIQYYNGEERAKGNILERFSAQQFPDLHSELNLSSLELGDSALYFCASSVGVTGSGANVLTFGAGSRLTVL.

V gene TRBV7-2 combines with J gene TRBJ1-3, with a possible D match to TRBD1 (5 bases). Germline V gene sequence: CDR1 SGHTA, CDR2 FQGNSA. There are 13 residues in the CDR3. V was trimmed by 3 bases and J by 3 bases, leaving 6 bases between them. The CDR3 region has the DNA TGTGCCAGCAGCTTCGACAGTGGAAACACCATATATTTT. Amino acid sequence: CASSFDSGNTIYF.

V and J are TRBV2 and TRBJ2-2, with D maybe TRBD2 (7 bases). V was clipped by 7 bases and J by 3 bases, with 18 bases between them. The CDR3 is 16 residues long. The germline gives CDR1 SNHLY, CDR2 FYNNEI. This CDR3 reads CASISRGARDTGELFF. CDR3 bases: TGTGCCAGCATAAGTCGGGGGGCGCGGGACACCGGGGAGCTGTTTTTT.

This chain uses TRBV7-2 with TRBJ2-3, with 8 bases lining up with TRBD1. From germline, CDR1 is SGHTA and CDR2 FQGNSA. V was clipped by 6 bases and J by 6 bases; unmatched bases: 11. The CDR3 is 15 amino acids. The CDR3 coding sequence is TGTGCCAGCAGAGGTGGGACAGGTGGTGGTGATACGCAGTATTTT. This translates into CASRGGTGGGDTQYF. The variable domain in full, completed from reference TRBV7-2 and TRBJ2-3, reads GAGVSQSPSNKVTEKGKDVELRCDPISGHTALYWYRQSLGQGLEFLIYFQGNSAPDKSGLPSDRFSAERTGGSVSTLTIQRTQQEDSAVYLCASRGGTGGGDTQYFGPGTRLTVL.

V gene TRBV4-3 combines with J gene TRBJ2-2, with unresolved D. The CDR3 is 13 amino acids. The V and J ends lost 4 bases and 6 bases respectively, with 9 bases between them. CDR1 is LGHNA, CDR2 YSLEER, per germline. In nucleotides, the CDR3 is TGCGCCAGCAGCCCCCGACATTCCGGGGAGCTGTTTTTT. It encodes CASSPRHSGELFF.

The V and J genes are TRBV24-1 and TRBJ1-2; D ambiguous. The CDR3 has 13 amino acids. Trimming cost V 2 bases and J 5 bases, with 8 bases left between them. Germline CDR1 KGHDR, CDR2 SFDVKD. CDR3 residues: CATSDSRRYGYTF. In nucleotides, the CDR3 is TGTGCCACCAGTGATTCCCGCCGGTATGGCTACACCTTC.

The chain uses TRBV6-5 and TRBJ2-7, with a weak D call TRBD1 (6 bases). The CDR3 contains 13 residues. The germline gives CDR1 MNHEY, CDR2 SVGAGI. Between the trimmed V and J ends, which lost 6 bases and 1 base, there was a span of 10 bases. CDR3 amino acids: CASSPQGSYEQYV. CDR3 coding DNA: TGTGCCAGCAGCCCACAGGGTTCCTACGAGCAGTACGTC.

V is TRBV7-9 and J is TRBJ2-2, with 7 bases aligning to TRBD1. Trimming removed 4 bases from V and 0 bases from J; junction bases left unmatched: 5. The CDR3 extends over 16 amino acids. The germline gives CDR1 SEHNR, CDR2 FQNEAQ (reference sequence). CDR3 sequence reads: CASSSPGQTNTGELFF. CDR3 bases: TGTGCCAGCAGCTCGCCGGGACAGACGAACACCGGGGAGCTGTTTTTT. Supplemented by reference TRBV7-9 and TRBJ2-2, the full variable domain reads DTGVSQNPRHKITKRGQNVTFRCDPISEHNRLYWYRQTLGQGPEFLTYFQNEAQLEKSRLLSDRFSAERPKGSFSTLEIQRTEQGDSAMYLCASSSPGQTNTGELFFGEGSRLTVL.

In its sample, this clone was seen once. The chain combines TRBV5-1 with TRBJ1-1; no clear D gene. The germline V gene has CDR1 SGHRS and CDR2 YFSETQ. V was clipped by 0 bases and J by 4 bases, with 10 bases between them. The CDR3 contains 14 residues. The CDR3 is CASSLGHERTEAFF. The DNA of the CDR3 is TGCGCCAGCAGCTTGGGACATGAACGCACTGAAGCTTTCTTT.

The genes are TRBV6-5 and TRBJ1-5; no clear D. CDR1 is MNHEY, CDR2 SVGAGI, per germline. Trimming removed 6 bases from V and 10 bases from J, with 16 bases in between. The CDR3 is 13 amino acids. DNA of the CDR3: TGTGCCAGCAGAGGTACGGGAATCAGCCCCCAGCATTTT. Translated: CASRGTGISPQHF.

This clone was observed once. The chain employs TRBV19 and TRBJ1-1, with 7 nucleotides matching TRBD1. CDR1 is LNHDA, CDR2 SQIVND, per germline (reference sequence). The CDR3 covers 13 residues. The junction had 2 bases not matched to a gene; V was cut back by 6 bases and J by 1 base. CDR3 nucleotide sequence: TGTGCCAGTAGCCGGGACAGGAACACTGAAGCTTTCTTT. It specifies CASSRDRNTEAFF.

This clone has a handful of counts. The chain is built from TRBV2 and TRBJ1-3; D might be TRBD1 (5 bases). The CDR3 consists of 15 residues. Trimming took 3 bases from V and 3 from J, leaving 12 bases between them. In germline, CDR1 is SNHLY, CDR2 FYNNEI. CDR3 loop: CASSEVQASGNTIYF. For the CDR3, the DNA is TGTGCCAGCAGTGAGGTACAGGCGAGTGGAAACACCATATATTTT.

The V and J genes are TRBV7-9 and TRBJ1-2; TRBD1 matches 7 bases. Trimming at V came to 5 bases and at J to 5 bases, leaving 2 bases not matched to a gene. CDR1 is SEHNR, CDR2 FQNEAQ, per germline (reference sequence). CDR3 length equals 12 residues. CDR3 amino acids: CASSEGQYGYTF. CDR3 sequence (DNA): TGTGCCAGCAGCGAGGGACAGTATGGCTACACCTTC.

The J gene is TRBJ2-2, the V gene TRBV6-5, with D perhaps matching TRBD1 (7 bases). Germline CDR1 is MNHEY and CDR2 is SVGAGI. V was shortened by 4 bases and J by 1 base, with 10 bases between the two germline ends. This CDR3 spans 15 amino acids. The DNA for the CDR3 is TGTGCCAGCAGTTCCCAGGGGGGGAACACCGGGGAGCTGTTTTTT. It specifies CASSSQGGNTGELFF.

The chain employs TRBV9 and TRBJ2-1; 10 bases match TRBD1. This CDR3 spans 15 amino acids. From germline, CDR1 is SGDLS and CDR2 YYNGEE. V shed 7 bases, J shed 6 bases, and the junction held 10 bases outside the gene matches. The CDR3 DNA follows: TGTGCCAGCGGAACCGGGACAGGGGAACCCAATGAGCAGTTCTTC. Its translation is CASGTGTGEPNEQFF.

J is TRBJ2-7 and V is TRBV6-2 or TRBV6-3; tentatively, D is TRBD1 (5 bases). The germline gives CDR1 MNHEY, CDR2 SVGEGT. CDR3 length: 14 amino acids. V lost 2 bases to trimming and J lost 0 bases, with 8 bases between them. The CDR3 DNA is TGTGCCAGCAGTTACACAGGACCCTCCTACGAGCAGTACGTC. Protein sequence: CASSYTGPSYEQYV.